The rows below give T cell receptor beta chains drawn from one sample of a study of beta chain features in type 1 diabetes. Clones were sequenced by immunoSEQ multiplex PCR, and TCRdb holds only the in-frame ones, with some missing. Of hundreds of thousands of clones in the sample, approximately 28% were seen once. The sample comprised naive CD4+ T cells from blood. These receptors all come from a man younger than 35 in good health. Each CDR3 is given without its conserved first and last residue. Not every row has a clone size; where given, it reads once, few, many or a size class.

cdr3_aa | clone_size | cdr3_length | v_call
AWSPFTSGGYNEQF | few | 14 | TRBV30
AWSGVGRQTGAVTDTQY | NA | 17 | TRBV30
ASRDRGTDTQY | NA | 11 | TRBV19
ASSYQQSSYNEQF | few | 13 | TRBV6-5
ASSVSPLGNEQF | NA | 12 | TRBV9
ATSREAGPYGYT | NA | 12 | TRBV15
ASSWTGGFRLYEQF | few | 14 | TRBV9
ASSLQGLSNQPQH | NA | 13 | TRBV5-8
ATSKTPTYEQY | few | 11 | TRBV15
ASSLVSLLRGNTGELF | NA | 16 | TRBV7-9
AGRGSYEQY | few | 9 | TRBV30
ASSTDSGGSDEQY | NA | 13 | TRBV7-9
ASSLLGSQYNEQF | NA | 13 | TRBV28
ASSPSADTQY | NA | 10 | TRBV18
ASSTRREDKNIQY | NA | 13 | TRBV28
ASSSGLGNKVQY | few | 12 | TRBV14
ASSVAPRGPEAF | few | 12 | TRBV9